The clone carrying this T cell receptor beta chain turned up a few times. Germline assignment: CDR1 MNHNY and CDR2 SVGAGI (reference sequence). V was pared by 4 bases and J by 1 base, with 9 bases of the junction left unmatched. This CDR3 has 17 residues. MiXCR was run by TCRdb on the RT-PCR reads, yielding one entry per CDR3 protein. The sample includes 550,000 to 750,000 distinct CDR3 sequences, approximately 14% of them seen just once. Sequencing input: memory CD4+ T cells from blood. This receptor was taken from a female donor in good health, serving as a healthy control. This chain connects TRBV6-6 to TRBJ2-7; TRBD1 matches 11 bases. The CDR3 DNA reads TGTGCCAGCAGTTCAGGCCTAGGACAGGGGGCTTCCTACGAGCAGTACTTC. Translation gives CASSSGLGQGASYEQYF.